The 5 T cell receptor beta chains below were found in one sample sequenced in a study of spatial heterogeneity in lung cancer. Time point specified: sample taken at primary tumor resection. One entry per CDR3 protein, called by TCRdb with MiXCR from the 5' RACE reads. The sample has under 40,000 distinct CDR3 sequences, roughly 5.2% seen once; the top ten hold about a quarter. The specimen comprised PBMCs, sampled at surgery. Source of these receptors: a female donor with early-stage non-small cell lung cancer.

This clonotype was picked up many times. V and J are TRBV19 and TRBJ1-1; possible D gene TRBD1, 5 bases. The CDR3 is 14 residues long. V gave up 6 bases and J gave up 0 bases, with 11 bases separating them. Germline CDR1 reads LNHDA; CDR2 reads SQIVND (reference sequence). The CDR3, as DNA: TGTGCCAGTAGCCAACAGGCATTGAACACTGAAGCTTTCTTT. Its translation is CASSQQALNTEAFF.

This clonotype was picked up many times. CDR3 coding DNA: TGTGCCAGCTCACCCCCGGTAAGGGGGCCCAGCACAGATACGCAGTATTTT. Its translation: CASSPPVRGPSTDTQYF. The V and J genes are TRBV18 and TRBJ2-3; 7 bases fit TRBD1. CDR3 length equals 17 residues. Germline V gene data show CDR1 as KGHSH and CDR2 as LQKENI. After removal of 3 bases from V and 0 bases from J, the junction contained 9 bases not matched to a gene.

This clonotype occurred many times. CDR3 protein: CASSLPRGQEEAFF. The CDR3 nucleotides are TGCGCCAGCAGCCTTCCACGAGGACAGGAAGAAGCTTTCTTT. J is TRBJ1-1 and V is TRBV4-1; TRBD1 agrees at 7 bases. V lost 4 bases, J lost 8 bases, and 10 bases stayed unmatched. From germline, CDR1 is MGHRA and CDR2 YSYEKL. The CDR3 spans 14 residues.

This clonotype was observed at least ten times. The V and J genes are TRBV7-6 and TRBJ2-1, with D tentatively TRBD1 (5 bases). The CDR3 is 12 amino acids. Deletions cut 2 bases from V and 9 bases from J, with 8 bases between. Germline CDR1 reads SGHVS; CDR2 reads FNYEAQ. The CDR3 region has the DNA TGTGCCAGCAGCTTAAGGGGCGGTGAGCAGTTCTTC. Translated, it gives CASSLRGGEQFF.

The V and J genes are TRBV3-1 and TRBJ2-2, with a weak D call TRBD1 (6 bases). This CDR3 has 13 amino acids. V lost 8 bases, J lost 2 bases, and 9 bases lay in between. The germline V gene encodes CDR1 LGHDT and CDR2 YNNKEL (reference sequence). In nucleotides, the CDR3 is TGTGCCAGCCAGGACAGCAACACCGGGGAGCTGTTTTTT. Translated, it gives CASQDSNTGELFF.